The entry below describes one T cell receptor beta chain. The antigen is not known. These data belong to a study of T cells in Graves' hyperthyroidism and ophthalmopathy. Study at large: Initial diagnosis, before any treatment, was when peripheral blood was collected. General study results and limits: Blood shared most expanded thyroid clonotypes above 0.001.

RNA transcripts gave rise to amplified TCR beta CDR3 regions. Researchers ran a first-round RT-PCR on the TCR CDR3 using the HTBI primer set. TCRdb used MiXCR to reprocess the multiplex PCR reads, holding one entry per CDR3 protein. The sample records 250,000 to 300,000 distinct CDR3 sequences, roughly an eighth being singletons. Isolation of PBMCs was performed on around 9.3 ml fresh peripheral blood. The specimen was blood. The receptor's source is a middle-aged woman with Graves' hyperthyroidism.

The chain's CDR3 is CASSKQRLNNEQFF. DNA of the CDR3: TGTGCCAGTAGTAAGCAGCGGCTTAACAATGAGCAGTTCTTC. The chain employs TRBV19 and TRBJ2-1; D possibly corresponds to TRBD2 (5 bases). CDR3 length equals 14 residues. Germline CDR1 reads LNHDA; CDR2 reads SQIVND (reference sequence). Trimming took off 4 bases at V and 5 bases at J, with 12 bases between the two ends. The complete variable domain, with remaining parts taken from reference TRBV19 and TRBJ2-1, reads DGGITQSPKYLFRKEGQNVTLSCEQNLNHDAMYWYRQDPGQGLRLIYYSQIVNDFQKGDIAEGYSVSREKKESFPLTVTSAQKNPTAFYLCASSKQRLNNEQFFGPGTRLTVL.